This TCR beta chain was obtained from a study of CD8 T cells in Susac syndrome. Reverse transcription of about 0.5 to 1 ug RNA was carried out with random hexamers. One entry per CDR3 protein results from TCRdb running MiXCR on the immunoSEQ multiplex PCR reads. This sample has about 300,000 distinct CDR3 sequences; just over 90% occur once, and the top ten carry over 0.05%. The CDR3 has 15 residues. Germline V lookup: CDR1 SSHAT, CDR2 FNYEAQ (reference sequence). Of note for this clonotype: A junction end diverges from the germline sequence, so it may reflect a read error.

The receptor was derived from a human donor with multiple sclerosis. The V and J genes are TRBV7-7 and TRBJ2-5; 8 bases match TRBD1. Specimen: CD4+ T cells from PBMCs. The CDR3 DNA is TGTGCTAGCAGCCAAGGGACGACAGGGGTAGAGACCCAGTACTTC. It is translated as CASSQGTTGVETQYF. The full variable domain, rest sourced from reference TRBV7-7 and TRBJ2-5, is GAGVSQSPRYKVTKRGQDVTLRCDPISSHATLYWYQQALGQGPEFLTYFNYEAQPDKSGLPSDRFSAERPEGSISTLTIQRTEQRDSAMYRCASSQGTTGVETQYFGPGTRLLVL.